A selection of T cell receptor beta chains follows, all from one sample in a study of blood T cell repertoires in COVID-19. Profiling relied on immunoSEQ multiplex PCR, and the TCRdb table lists in-frame clones only, not all of them. There are hundreds of thousands of clones in the sample; 80% occur only once, and about 4.3% lies in the top ten. Sequencing used PBMCs or T cells enriched from blood (not recorded which). The receptors come from a man aged 30 to 39 with acute COVID-19. CDR3s include the opening cysteine and the closing phenylalanine or tryptophan. The D gene is left open where the match is weak. The size of a clone is reported for some rows only, either as once, few or many, or as a class for expanded clones.

V	D	size	J	DNA	CDR3
TRBV7-6	.	many	TRBJ2-7	TGTGCCAGCAGCCAGAAATCAGGTACCCACGAGCAGTACTTC	CASSQKSGTHEQYF
TRBV30	TRBD1	.	TRBJ1-3	TGTGCCCGACAAAGGACAGGGTATGACGGAAACACCATATATTTT	CARQRTGYDGNTIYF
TRBV20-1	.	.	TRBJ2-1	TGCAGTGCGCCGGGTCAGGGTGAGCAGTTCTTC	CSAPGQGEQFF
TRBV20-1	.	.	TRBJ1-1	TGCAGTGCTAGAGGCCGGGCTGAAGCTTTCTTT	CSARGRAEAFF
TRBV19	TRBD1	few	TRBJ1-5	TGTGCCAGTAGTAGAACAGGGGATAGCAATCAGCCCCAGCATTTT	CASSRTGDSNQPQHF
TRBV12-3/TRBV12-4	.	.	TRBJ1-2	TGTGCCAGCACGAGGGCCCTGCTCAATGGCTACACCTTC	CASTRALLNGYTF
TRBV10-3	.	.	TRBJ2-2	TGTGCCATCACCCGCACCGGGGAGCTGTTTTTT	CAITRTGELFF
TRBV29-1	.	.	TRBJ2-7	TGCAGCGTCAAAGCGGCTACCTACGAGCAGTACTTC	CSVKAATYEQYF
TRBV6-1	TRBD1	.	TRBJ1-4	TGTGCCAGCAGTGGGGGACAGAGAAAGCTAGAGAGGGAAAAACTGTTTTTT	CASSGGQRKLEREKLFF
TRBV2	TRBD1	.	TRBJ1-5	TGTGCCAGCAGTGAAGGGACAGGGGAACAGCCCCAGCATTTT	CASSEGTGEQPQHF
TRBV11-2	.	.	TRBJ2-3	TGTGCCAGCAGCTTATGGGACTCCCCAGATACGCAGTATTTT	CASSLWDSPDTQYF
TRBV5-5	TRBD1	.	TRBJ1-2	TGTGCCAGCAGCCCCCGGGACAGCCTTAACTATGGCTACACCTTC	CASSPRDSLNYGYTF
TRBV9	TRBD2	.	TRBJ2-2	TGTGCCAGCAGCGTAGCAAGCGGGGGGCCGCTGAACACCGGGGAGCTGTTTTTT	CASSVASGGPLNTGELFF
TRBV19	TRBD1	.	TRBJ1-2	TGTGCCAGTAGTATACTTACAGGGGGCCTTCCCTCGCGAAGCTACACCTTC	CASSILTGGLPSRSYTF
TRBV7-2	TRBD2	.	TRBJ2-1	TGTGCCAGCAGCGTACCGGGACTAGCTTTCAATGAGCAGTTCTTC	CASSVPGLAFNEQFF
TRBV6-4	.	.	TRBJ2-7	TGTGCCACCAGACGGGAGTCAACTTCCTACGAGCAGTACTTC	CATRRESTSYEQYF
TRBV10-3	.	.	TRBJ2-3	TGTGCCATCAGTGAGGCAGTGATAACTAGAGCAGATACGCAGTATTTT	CAISEAVITRADTQYF
TRBV2	.	once	TRBJ1-5	TGTGCCAGCAGTCCACAGGGTGGGAATCAGCCCCAGCATTTT	CASSPQGGNQPQHF
TRBV25-1	TRBD1	few	TRBJ1-1	TGTGCCAGCAGTGTGACAGGGATGAACACTGAAGCTTTCTTT	CASSVTGMNTEAFF
TRBV15	.	.	TRBJ1-3	TGTGCCACCAGCTCTACCAGGATGGGTAGGACATCTGGAAACACCATATATTTT	CATSSTRMGRTSGNTIYF
TRBV9	TRBD2	.	TRBJ2-2	TGTGCCAGCCACTCAGGGCTAGCGGGGTCAGGCAGCCCCGGGGAGCTGTTTTTT	CASHSGLAGSGSPGELFF
TRBV25-1	TRBD1	.	TRBJ1-2	TGTGCCAGCAGTGAGCGGACAGGCGATGGCTACACCTTC	CASSERTGDGYTF
TRBV29-1	TRBD1	.	TRBJ1-2	TGCAGCGTTGAAATGGGCAGGGGGAGCTATGGCTACACCTTC	CSVEMGRGSYGYTF
TRBV7-9	TRBD1	few	TRBJ1-1	TGTGCCAGCAGCTTATACCAAGGGACAGGGGCGAACACTGAAGCTTTCTTT	CASSLYQGTGANTEAFF
TRBV10-3	TRBD1	.	TRBJ1-3	TGTGCCATCCAACCAACTACAGGGGATAACTCTGGAAACACCATATATTTT	CAIQPTTGDNSGNTIYF
TRBV11-2	.	.	TRBJ1-6	TGTGCCAGCAGTCGGACAGATAATTCACCCCTCCACTTT	CASSRTDNSPLHF
TRBV5-1	.	.	TRBJ2-7	TGCGCCAGCAGCTTGGACGGGGGGCCCTACGAGCAGTACTTC	CASSLDGGPYEQYF
TRBV6-5	TRBD1	.	TRBJ1-2	TGTGCCAGCAGCGAGACAGGGGGCCCGAAGGGTGGCTACACCTTC	CASSETGGPKGGYTF
TRBV12-3/TRBV12-4	.	.	TRBJ1-2	TGTGCCAGCAGTTTAAGGAGTAACTATGGCTACACCTTC	CASSLRSNYGYTF
TRBV7-9	.	.	TRBJ1-2	TGTGCCATAAACGAGCGTACTAACTATGGCTACACCTTC	CAINERTNYGYTF
TRBV29-1	TRBD1	.	TRBJ1-2	TGCAGCGTTGGGACAGGGGGTGGCTACACCTTC	CSVGTGGGYTF
TRBV6-1	TRBD1	.	TRBJ1-6	TGTGCCAGCAGTGAAACGTTAGGGGGCTCTGATAATTCACCCCTCCACTTT	CASSETLGGSDNSPLHF